The rows below give T cell receptor beta chains drawn from one sample of a study of control samples from healthy donors and cancer patients. The data were produced by immunoSEQ multiplex PCR, yet TCRdb's version contains in-frame clones alone and is incomplete. Of 45,000 to 60,000 clones listed, roughly 94% are singletons. The source material was blood. The source is a young man in good health. Both conserved end residues are part of each CDR3. A D gene is named only where the DNA matches it firmly. Clone size is not always given. Where it is, it says once, few, many or a class for expanded clones.

- - TRBJ1-1 13 TRBV21-1 CASSKQGITEAFF TGTGCCAGCAGCAAACAGGGTATCACTGAAGCTTTCTTT
- - TRBJ2-6 14 TRBV28 CASGAAAGANVLTF TGTGCCAGCGGGGCGGCGGCTGGGGCCAACGTCCTGACTTTC
- TRBD1 TRBJ2-7 14 TRBV19 CASRGDRGTYEQYF TGTGCCAGTAGAGGGGACAGGGGCACCTACGAGCAGTACTTC
- TRBD2 TRBJ2-7 12 TRBV27 CASSDRLAAQYF TGTGCCAGCAGTGATAGACTAGCCGCTCAGTACTTC
- - TRBJ2-1 15 TRBV6-6 CASSIRQGGYNEQFF TGTGCCAGCAGCATCCGACAGGGAGGATACAATGAGCAGTTCTTC
- - TRBJ1-5 15 TRBV20-1 CSASGRGTSGQPQHF TGCAGTGCTAGTGGAAGGGGGACTTCAGGACAGCCCCAGCATTTT
- - TRBJ1-6 14 TRBV30 CAWNGNSYNSPLHF TGTGCCTGGAATGGAAACTCCTATAATTCACCCCTCCACTTT
- TRBD1 TRBJ1-1 13 TRBV30 CAWMGQGSTEAFF TGTGCCTGGATGGGACAGGGGTCAACTGAAGCTTTCTTT
few - TRBJ2-7 14 TRBV10-3 CAISESTQAYEQYF TGTGCCATCAGTGAGTCGACTCAGGCCTACGAGCAGTACTTC
- - TRBJ1-1 14 TRBV6-5 CASSYTDKNTEAFF TGTGCCAGCAGTTACACGGACAAGAACACTGAAGCTTTCTTT
- TRBD1 TRBJ1-1 15 TRBV6-5 CASSRPTGMDTEAFF TGTGCCAGCAGTCGCCCGACAGGGATGGACACTGAAGCTTTCTTT
- TRBD1 TRBJ2-5 16 TRBV5-1 CASSSRGQGYQETQYF TGCGCCAGCAGCTCCCGAGGACAGGGGTACCAAGAGACCCAGTACTTC
once TRBD2 TRBJ2-3 14 TRBV7-9 CASSPPAAGGTQYF TGTGCCAGCAGCCCTCCCGCTGCGGGAGGTACGCAGTATTTT
- - TRBJ2-1 14 TRBV24-1 CATSGGTANNEQFF TGTGCCACCAGTGGGGGGACCGCGAACAATGAGCAGTTCTTC
- TRBD1 TRBJ1-1 16 TRBV19 CASSIRDRELNTEAFF TGTGCCAGTAGTATTAGGGACAGGGAACTGAACACTGAAGCTTTCTTT
- TRBD2 TRBJ2-1 15 TRBV25-1 CASSAAGLATNEQFF TGTGCCAGCAGTGCCGCGGGACTAGCTACCAATGAGCAGTTCTTC
- - TRBJ2-7 12 TRBV30 CAWSGQGYEQYF TGTGCCTGGAGTGGGCAGGGGTACGAGCAGTACTTC
- - TRBJ1-4 14 TRBV6-6 CASSYGDSNEKLFF TGTGCCAGCAGTTACGGGGATTCTAATGAAAAACTGTTTTTT
- - TRBJ2-5 15 TRBV7-6 CASSSSYSRQETQYF TGTGCCAGCAGCTCCTCTTATAGCAGACAAGAGACCCAGTACTTC
- - TRBJ2-5 11 TRBV7-9 CASSSQETQYF TGTGCCAGCAGCTCCCAGGAGACCCAGTACTTC
- - TRBJ1-2 14 TRBV28 CASSSTSGNYGYTF TGTGCCAGCAGTTCCACCTCAGGGAACTATGGCTACACCTTC
- - TRBJ2-7 15 TRBV6-5 CASSYLQGLNYEQYF TGTGCCAGCAGTTACTTGCAGGGACTCAACTACGAGCAGTACTTC